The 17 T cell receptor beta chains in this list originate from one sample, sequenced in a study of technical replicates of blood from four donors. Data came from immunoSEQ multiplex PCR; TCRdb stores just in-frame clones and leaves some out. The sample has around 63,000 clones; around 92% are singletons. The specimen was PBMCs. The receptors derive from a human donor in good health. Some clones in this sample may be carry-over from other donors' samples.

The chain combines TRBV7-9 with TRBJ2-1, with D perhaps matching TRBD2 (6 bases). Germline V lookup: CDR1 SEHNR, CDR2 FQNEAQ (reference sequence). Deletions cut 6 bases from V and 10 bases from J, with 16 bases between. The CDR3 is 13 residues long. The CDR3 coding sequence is TGTGCCAGCAGTGGTGTGGGGGAGGTCGAGCAGTTCTTC. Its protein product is CASSGVGEVEQFF.

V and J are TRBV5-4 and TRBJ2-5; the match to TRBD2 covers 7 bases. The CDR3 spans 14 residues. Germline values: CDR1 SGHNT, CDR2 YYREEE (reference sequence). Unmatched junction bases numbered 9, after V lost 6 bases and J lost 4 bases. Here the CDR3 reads CASKGGRTLETQYF. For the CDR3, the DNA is TGTGCCAGCAAGGGAGGGCGGACGTTAGAGACCCAGTACTTC.

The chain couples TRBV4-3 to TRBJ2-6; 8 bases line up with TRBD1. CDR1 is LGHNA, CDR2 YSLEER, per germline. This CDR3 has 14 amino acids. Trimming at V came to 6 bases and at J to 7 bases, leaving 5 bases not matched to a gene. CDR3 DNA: TGCGCCAGCAGTCCGGGACAGGCAGCCAACGTCCTGACTTTC. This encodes CASSPGQAANVLTF.

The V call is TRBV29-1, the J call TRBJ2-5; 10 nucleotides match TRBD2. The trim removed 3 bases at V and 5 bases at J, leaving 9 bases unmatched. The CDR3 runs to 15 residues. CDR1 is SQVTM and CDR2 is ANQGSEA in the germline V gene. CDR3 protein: CSVEVSGGRRETQYF. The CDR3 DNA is TGCAGCGTTGAGGTTAGCGGGGGGCGACGGGAGACCCAGTACTTC.

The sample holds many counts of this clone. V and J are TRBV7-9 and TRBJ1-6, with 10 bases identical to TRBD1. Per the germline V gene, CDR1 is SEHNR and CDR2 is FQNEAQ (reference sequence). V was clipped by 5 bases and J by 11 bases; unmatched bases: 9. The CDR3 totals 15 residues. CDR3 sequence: CASSADRGSYAPLHF. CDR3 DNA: TGTGCCAGCAGCGCGGACAGGGGGTCTTATGCACCCCTCCACTTT.

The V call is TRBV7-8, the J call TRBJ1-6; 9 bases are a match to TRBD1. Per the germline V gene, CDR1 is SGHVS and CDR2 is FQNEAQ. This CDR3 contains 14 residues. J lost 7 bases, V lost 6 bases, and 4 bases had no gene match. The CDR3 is CASSRGTGNSPLHF. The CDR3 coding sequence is TGTGCCAGCAGTCGGGGGACAGGGAATTCACCCCTCCACTTT. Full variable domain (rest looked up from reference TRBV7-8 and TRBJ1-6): GAGVSQSPRYKVAKRGQDVALRCDPISGHVSLFWYQQALGQGPEFLTYFQNEAQLDKSGLPSDRFFAERPEGSVSTLKIQRTQQEDSAVYLCASSRGTGNSPLHFGNGTRLTVT.

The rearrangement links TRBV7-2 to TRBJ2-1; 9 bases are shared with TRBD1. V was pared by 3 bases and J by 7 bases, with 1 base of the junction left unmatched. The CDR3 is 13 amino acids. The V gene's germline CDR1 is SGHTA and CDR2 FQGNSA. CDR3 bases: TGTGCCAGCAGCTTCGACAGGGGGAATGAGCAGTTCTTC. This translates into CASSFDRGNEQFF.

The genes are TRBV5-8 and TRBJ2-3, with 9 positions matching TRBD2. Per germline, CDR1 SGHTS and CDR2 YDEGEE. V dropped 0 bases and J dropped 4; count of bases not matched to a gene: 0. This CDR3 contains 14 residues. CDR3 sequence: CASSLGLAADTQYF. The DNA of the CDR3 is TGTGCCAGCAGCTTGGGACTAGCGGCAGATACGCAGTATTTT. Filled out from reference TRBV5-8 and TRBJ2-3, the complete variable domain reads EAGVTQSPTHLIKTRGQQATLRCSPISGHTSVYWYQQALGLGLQFLLWYDEGEERNRGNFPPRFSGRQFPNYSSELNVNALELEDSALYLCASSLGLAADTQYFGPGTRLTVL.

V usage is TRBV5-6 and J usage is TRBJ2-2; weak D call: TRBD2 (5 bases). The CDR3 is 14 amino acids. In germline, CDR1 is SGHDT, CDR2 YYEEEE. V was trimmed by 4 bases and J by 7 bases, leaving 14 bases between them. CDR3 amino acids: CASSPVLVSGELFF. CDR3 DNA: TGTGCCAGCAGCCCGGTACTAGTTAGCGGGGAGCTGTTTTTT.

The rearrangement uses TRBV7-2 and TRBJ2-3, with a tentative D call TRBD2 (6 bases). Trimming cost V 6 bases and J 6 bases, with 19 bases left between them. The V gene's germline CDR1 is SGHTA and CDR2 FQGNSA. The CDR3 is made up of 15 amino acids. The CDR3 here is CASRIAVLPRDTQYF. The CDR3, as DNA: TGTGCCAGCAGAATAGCGGTACTCCCGCGGGATACGCAGTATTTT.

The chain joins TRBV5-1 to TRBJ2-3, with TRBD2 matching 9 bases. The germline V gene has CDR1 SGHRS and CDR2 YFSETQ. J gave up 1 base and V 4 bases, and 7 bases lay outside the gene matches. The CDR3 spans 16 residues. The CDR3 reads CASSASGVGGTDTQYF. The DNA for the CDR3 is TGCGCCAGCAGCGCTAGCGGGGTCGGGGGCACAGATACGCAGTATTTT.

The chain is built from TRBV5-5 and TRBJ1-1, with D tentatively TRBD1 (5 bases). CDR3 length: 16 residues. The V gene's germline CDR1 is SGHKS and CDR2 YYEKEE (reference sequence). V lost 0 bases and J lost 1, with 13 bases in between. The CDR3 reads CASSLDPDITNTEAFF. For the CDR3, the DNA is TGTGCCAGCAGCTTGGATCCGGACATTACGAACACTGAAGCTTTCTTT.

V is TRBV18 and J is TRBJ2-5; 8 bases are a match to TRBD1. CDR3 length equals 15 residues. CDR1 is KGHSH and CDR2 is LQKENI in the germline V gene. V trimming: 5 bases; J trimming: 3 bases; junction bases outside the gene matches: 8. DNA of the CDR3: TGTGCCAGCTCAGCCATATCAGGGGGCGAAGAGACCCAGTACTTC. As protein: CASSAISGGEETQYF. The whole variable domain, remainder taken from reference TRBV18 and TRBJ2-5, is NAGVMQNPRHLVRRRGQEARLRCSPMKGHSHVYWYRQLPEEGLKFMVYLQKENIIDESGMPKERFSAEFPKEGPSILRIQQVVRGDSAAYFCASSAISGGEETQYFGPGTRLLVL.

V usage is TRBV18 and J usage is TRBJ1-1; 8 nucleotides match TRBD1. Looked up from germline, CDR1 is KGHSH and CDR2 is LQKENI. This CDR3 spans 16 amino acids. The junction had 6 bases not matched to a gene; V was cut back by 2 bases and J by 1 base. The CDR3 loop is CASSPTGTGGNTEAFF. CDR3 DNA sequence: TGTGCCAGCTCACCAACCGGGACAGGTGGGAACACTGAAGCTTTCTTT.

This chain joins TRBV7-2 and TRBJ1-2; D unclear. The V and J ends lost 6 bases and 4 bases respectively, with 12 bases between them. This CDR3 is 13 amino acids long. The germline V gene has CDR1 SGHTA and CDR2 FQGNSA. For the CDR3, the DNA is TGTGCCAGCAGTCGCAGTATCTTCTATGGCTACACCTTC. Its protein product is CASSRSIFYGYTF. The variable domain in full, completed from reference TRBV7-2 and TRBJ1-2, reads GAGVSQSPSNKVTEKGKDVELRCDPISGHTALYWYRQSLGQGLEFLIYFQGNSAPDKSGLPSDRFSAERTGGSVSTLTIQRTQQEDSAVYLCASSRSIFYGYTFGSGTRLTVV.

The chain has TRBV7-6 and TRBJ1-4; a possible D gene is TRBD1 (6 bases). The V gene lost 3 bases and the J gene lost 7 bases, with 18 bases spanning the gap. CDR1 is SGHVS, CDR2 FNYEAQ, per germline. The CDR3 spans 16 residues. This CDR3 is CASSLEYGGAVEKLFF. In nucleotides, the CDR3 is TGTGCCAGCAGCTTGGAGTACGGGGGGGCTGTTGAAAAACTGTTTTTT. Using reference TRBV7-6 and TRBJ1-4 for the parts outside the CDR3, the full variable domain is GAGVSQSPRYKVTKRGQDVALRCDPISGHVSLYWYRQALGQGPEFLTYFNYEAQQDKSGLPNDRFSAERPEGSISTLTIQRTEQRDSAMYRCASSLEYGGAVEKLFFGSGTQLSVL.

The CDR3 nucleotides read TGTGCCAGCAGCTCCCACAACGATGAAAAACTGTTTTTT. It codes for CASSSHNDEKLFF. The chain uses TRBV9 and TRBJ1-4; D unclear. V lost 4 bases to trimming and J lost 6 bases, with 10 bases between them. In germline, CDR1 is SGDLS, CDR2 YYNGEE. The length of the CDR3 is 13 residues.